The 15 T cell receptor beta chains reported below all come from one sample, sequenced in a study of regulatory T cells in long-lasting Graves disease. Time point meaning: newly diagnosed GD, antithyroid drugs for less than 3 months. Extracted RNA from PBMCs served as the source of the TCR library. HTBI primers from iRepertoire and Arm-PCR of CDR3 regions yielded the TCR beta libraries. TCRdb fed the multiplex PCR reads into MiXCR, producing one record per CDR3 protein. The table records 420,000 or so distinct CDR3 sequences, 15% to 20% of them present only once. These sequences were also reported in another study, on T cells in Graves' hyperthyroidism and ophthalmopathy.

The sample in question was peripheral blood mononuclear cells (PBMCs), obtained at new diagnosis, from a patient treated with antithyroid drugs. The receptors here all came from a young woman with Graves disease.

This clonotype was detected only a few times. The chain uses TRBV29-1 and TRBJ2-1, with 9 bases lining up with TRBD1. This CDR3 has 13 amino acids. V was pared by 4 bases and J by 4 bases, with 2 bases of the junction left unmatched. CDR1 and CDR2 (germline): SQVTM, ANQGSEA. CDR3 coding DNA: TGCAGCGTTGCGGACAGGGGTTACAATGAGCAGTTCTTC. This translates into CSVADRGYNEQFF.

The J gene is TRBJ2-7, the V gene TRBV12-3 or TRBV12-4; TRBD2 matches 14 bases. The CDR3 loop spans 17 amino acids. V lost 5 bases and J lost 0; bases outside the gene matches: 6. CDR3 in DNA: TGTGCCAGCAGTCCCCGACTAGCGGGAGGGCCCTCCTACGAGCAGTACTTC. This translates into CASSPRLAGGPSYEQYF.

Many counts were recorded for this clonotype. The chain couples TRBV3-1 to TRBJ2-7; D is undetermined. The CDR3 has 14 residues. Germline lookup yields CDR1 LGHDT and CDR2 YNNKEL (reference sequence). V lost 4 bases to trimming and J lost 6 bases, with 16 bases between them. The CDR3 reads CASSLRATPGEQYF. As DNA, the CDR3 is TGTGCCAGCAGCCTACGGGCCACCCCTGGCGAGCAGTACTTC.

The chain combines TRBV5-1 with TRBJ2-7; a weak D match, TRBD1 (6 bases). Germline assignment: CDR1 SGHRS and CDR2 YFSETQ. Trimming left V 4 bases short and J 2 bases short, with 13 bases between. The CDR3 loop spans 14 amino acids. CDR3 DNA sequence: TGCGCCAGCAGCCTGGAGCGGACAGCCTACGAGCAGTACTTC. Amino acid sequence: CASSLERTAYEQYF.

This clonotype was recorded many times. This sequence joins TRBV11-2 and TRBJ1-4; 8 bases align to TRBD1. The CDR3 totals 15 residues. J was trimmed by 5 bases and V by 6 bases; bases with no gene match: 8. Germline lookup yields CDR1 SGHAT and CDR2 FQNNGV. CDR3 sequence (DNA): TGTGCCAGCAGATTAAGACAGGGGTCGAATGAAAAACTGTTTTTT. It specifies CASRLRQGSNEKLFF.

The V gene is TRBV5-1, the J gene TRBJ1-2; TRBD1 is a possible D gene (6 bases). V lost 1 base to trimming and J lost 8 bases, with 9 bases between them. CDR3 length equals 12 residues. Germline V gives CDR1 SGHRS, CDR2 YFSETQ. The CDR3 sequence is CASSLSDRGYTF. The CDR3 DNA is TGCGCCAGCAGCTTGAGCGACAGGGGCTACACCTTC.

This clonotype appeared many times. The CDR3 DNA is TGTGCCAGCAGTACCTCGACTAGGCTCCCTGAGCAGTTCTTC. Protein sequence: CASSTSTRLPEQFF. V is TRBV27 and J is TRBJ2-1; D is perhaps TRBD2 (6 bases). CDR1 MNHEY and CDR2 SMNVEV come from the germline V gene (reference sequence). The CDR3 is 14 amino acids. V was trimmed by 5 bases and J by 9 bases, leaving 17 bases between them.

Details on this clonotype: This could be a read error, since a much larger clone is one nucleotide away. This chain connects TRBV27 to TRBJ1-2; no definite D call. This CDR3 region has 14 residues. The V end lost 9 bases, the J end lost 5 bases, and 19 bases lay between the germline ends. Germline lookup yields CDR1 MNHEY and CDR2 SMNVEV (reference sequence). In DNA, the CDR3 is TGTGCCAGACGGATCGAGGCTGGGTCATATGGCTACACCTTC. This codes for CARRIEAGSYGYTF.

This clonotype was found many times. The CDR3 loop reads CASSLRDRGPNEQFF. The CDR3 DNA reads as TGTGCCAGCAGCCTCCGGGACAGGGGCCCCAATGAGCAGTTCTTC. This sequence joins TRBV3-1 and TRBJ2-1; 10 nucleotides align to TRBD1. The CDR3 contains 15 residues. V was pared by 4 bases and J by 6 bases, with 6 bases of the junction left unmatched. Germline V gene sequence: CDR1 LGHDT, CDR2 YNNKEL (reference sequence).

This clonotype has at least ten counts. The missing conserved phenylalanine or tryptophan at the end of this CDR3 makes a read error likely. Because the CDR3's place on the DNA is in doubt, the DNA is left out and the CDR3 is given as listed by TCRdb. The rearrangement uses TRBV7-2 and TRBJ2-1; the table's D call, TRBD2, has no DNA check behind it. Including both end residues, the CDR3 is 11 amino acids long. CDR1 is SGHTA and CDR2 is FQGNSA in the germline V gene. Here the CDR3 reads CASTTTSETCL.

Turning to this clonotype: One junction end disagrees with the germline gene, perhaps due to a read error. The chain joins TRBV3-1 to TRBJ2-7; D ambiguous. The CDR3 has 14 residues. Germline CDR1 reads LGHDT; CDR2 reads YNNKEL (reference sequence). CDR3 sequence: CASSQAGDSNEQYF. CDR3 coding DNA: TGTGCCAGCAGCCAAGCAGGAGACTCCAACGAGCAGTACTTC.

In this sample, this clonotype turned up many times. The chain carries TRBV7-9 and TRBJ2-1; TRBD2 matches at 10 bases. This CDR3 is 16 amino acids long. Germline loops: CDR1 SEHNR, CDR2 FQNEAQ (reference sequence). J was trimmed by 3 bases and V by 5 bases; bases with no gene match: 7. The chain's CDR3 is CASSPTSGTVYNEQFF. CDR3 nucleotides: TGTGCCAGCAGCCCTACTAGCGGGACCGTCTACAATGAGCAGTTCTTC.

This clonotype appeared many times. The chain is built from TRBV2 and TRBJ2-3; D is unclear. The CDR3 sequence is 11 residues long. The V gene's germline CDR1 is SNHLY and CDR2 FYNNEI. The germline V and J ends were trimmed by 8 bases and 8 bases, with 11 bases remaining between them. The CDR3 spells CASSGDFTQYF. In DNA form, the CDR3 reads TGTGCCAGCTCGGGTGACTTTACGCAGTATTTT.

The chain couples TRBV11-2 to TRBJ2-7; 7 bases map to TRBD1. V lost 1 base and J lost 1; bases outside the gene matches: 4. This CDR3 has 15 amino acids. CDR1 and CDR2 (germline): SGHAT, FQNNGV. CDR3 residues: CASSLVHRGSYEQYF. The DNA of the CDR3 is TGTGCCAGCAGCTTAGTACACAGGGGTTCCTACGAGCAGTACTTC.

This chain links TRBV20-1 with TRBJ1-5; 8 nucleotides match TRBD1. Germline V gene sequence: CDR1 DFQATT, CDR2 SNEGSKA (reference sequence). V was pared by 6 bases and J by 4 bases, with 5 bases of the junction left unmatched. This CDR3 spans 13 amino acids. The CDR3 nucleotides read TGCAGTGCGGCAGGGGGCCTTAATCAGCCCCAGCATTTT. Amino acids: CSAAGGLNQPQHF.